This T cell receptor beta chain derives from a study of cytomegalovirus exposure and HLA in healthy donors. Whole-study findings and limits: In vitro assays verified that three CMV-associated chains recognized CMV antigens specifically. According to a later analysis, donors in an Asian-associated ancestry cluster reportedly had fewer N-insertions than the roughly 640-donor mean. A later analysis linked a missense variant in DCLRE1C to the trimming of TCR beta V and J genes.

The PCR was carried out with 60 Vbeta primers and 13 Jbeta primers. Here immunoSEQ multiplex PCR was the method, and the copy in TCRdb shows in-frame clones only, minus some. The sample lists about 64,000 clones, around 74% seen once, with approximately 4.8% in the top ten. In the case of this clone: Its cognate antigen is unknown.

Donors consisted of healthy bone marrow donors. The CDR3 loop spans 18 amino acids. The J segment lost 4 bases and the V segment lost 9 bases, leaving 17 bases of the junction unmatched. Germline V gene lookup returns CDR1 LNHDA and CDR2 SQIVND (reference sequence). The chain employs TRBV19 and TRBJ1-4; TRBD1 matches 10 bases. The clonotype comes from a male donor in good health and CMV-seropositive. Specimen: PBMCs. CDR3 loop: CASKQAGQGVGLNEKLFF. CDR3 bases: TGTGCCAGCAAACAGGCAGGACAGGGGGTCGGGCTTAATGAAAAACTGTTTTTT.